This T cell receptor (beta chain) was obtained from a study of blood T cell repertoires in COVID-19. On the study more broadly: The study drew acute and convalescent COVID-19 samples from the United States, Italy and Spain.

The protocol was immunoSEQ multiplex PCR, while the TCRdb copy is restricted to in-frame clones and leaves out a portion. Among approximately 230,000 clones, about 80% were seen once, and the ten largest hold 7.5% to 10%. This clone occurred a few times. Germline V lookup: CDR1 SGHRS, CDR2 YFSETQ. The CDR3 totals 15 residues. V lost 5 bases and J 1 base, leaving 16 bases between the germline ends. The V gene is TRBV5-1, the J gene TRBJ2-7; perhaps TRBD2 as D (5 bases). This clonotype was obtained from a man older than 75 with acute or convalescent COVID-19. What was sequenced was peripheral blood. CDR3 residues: CASRPTAAESYEQYF. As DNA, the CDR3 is TGCGCCAGCAGACCCACAGCAGCGGAGTCCTACGAGCAGTACTTC.